This T cell receptor beta chain comes out of a study of metastatic and nonmetastatic thyroid tumors. Using MiXCR, TCRdb reanalyzed the PCR reads. This table holds more than 20,000 clones, roughly 23% found once. Per the germline V gene, CDR1 is DFQATT and CDR2 is SNEGSKA (reference sequence). The CDR3 spans 17 residues. With 1 base clipped from V and 4 bases from J, the junction kept 15 bases outside the gene matches. Thyroid surgery was performed in patients who had received no treatment beforehand. The V and J genes are TRBV20-1 and TRBJ1-2; 7 bases fit TRBD1. The TCR sequence derives from a female donor with papillary thyroid cancer or a benign thyroid nodule (not recorded which). Some clones in this sample may be carry-over from other donors' samples. The sample consisted of tumor tissue. CDR3 residues: CSARAQGFSGDIYGYTF. The CDR3 DNA reads as TGCAGTGCTAGAGCACAGGGGTTTAGCGGGGACATCTATGGCTACACCTTC.